The 12 T cell receptor beta chains listed next were all sequenced from one sample in a study of blood T cell repertoires in COVID-19. The method was immunoSEQ multiplex PCR; TCRdb's version includes in-frame clones alone and lacks a portion of them. The sample consists of approximately 110,000 clones, around 85% of them appearing once. The material sequenced was peripheral blood. The receptors originated from a man in his forties or fifties with acute or convalescent COVID-19.

This clone appeared once. The DNA of the CDR3 is TGTGCCAGCAGCTTAGGGACAGGGGTGAGAGGCAATGAGCAGTTCTTC. It specifies CASSLGTGVRGNEQFF. The V call is TRBV7-3, the J call TRBJ2-1; 10 bases align to TRBD1. Germline CDR1 reads SGHTA; CDR2 reads FQGTGA. CDR3 size: 16 residues. The junction had 7 bases not matched to a gene; V was cut back by 2 bases and J by 6 bases.

This rearrangement joins TRBV28 to TRBJ1-1; TRBD1 aligns across 7 bases. V lost 6 bases and J lost 4; bases outside the gene matches: 11. The CDR3 totals 15 residues. Germline values: CDR1 MDHEN, CDR2 SYDVKM. The CDR3 nucleotides read TGTGCCAGCAGCAAGACCTACAGGGGTGGCACTGAAGCTTTCTTT. It yields the protein CASSKTYRGGTEAFF.

This clone has just a few counts. V and J are TRBV4-2 and TRBJ2-7; TRBD1 matches 8 bases. The germline V gene encodes CDR1 LGHNA and CDR2 YNFKEQ. Trimming cost V 1 base and J 5 bases; bases outside gene matches: 13. CDR3 length: 17 residues. The CDR3 here is CASSQVVRQGMRNEQYF. In DNA, the CDR3 is TGTGCCAGCAGCCAAGTTGTACGACAGGGGATGAGAAACGAGCAGTACTTC.

CDR3 region: CASSSRITGELFF. The DNA of the CDR3 is TGTGCCAGCAGCTCGCGAATCACCGGGGAGCTGTTTTTT. This chain links TRBV11-3 with TRBJ2-2; D is unresolved. In germline, CDR1 is SGHNT, CDR2 YENEEA. V gave up 4 bases and J gave up 4 bases, with 7 bases separating them. The CDR3 totals 13 residues.

The CDR3 DNA reads TGTGCCATTTGGGGCAATTCCCTCACTGAAGCTTTCTTT. This sequence encodes CAIWGNSLTEAFF. The chain carries TRBV10-3 and TRBJ1-1; D is possibly TRBD1 (5 bases). The CDR3 runs 13 residues. Between the trimmed V and J ends, which lost 9 bases and 4 bases, there was a span of 15 bases. Germline CDR1 ENHRY, CDR2 SYGVKD.

The chain uses TRBV5-4 and TRBJ1-5, with D possibly TRBD1 on 5 matching bases. Looked up from germline, CDR1 is SGHNT and CDR2 is YYREEE (reference sequence). The CDR3 consists of 16 residues. The V and J ends lost 0 bases and 4 bases respectively, with 14 bases between them. CDR3 loop: CASSLDGGRGNQPQHF. In DNA form, the CDR3 reads TGTGCCAGCAGCTTGGATGGGGGGAGGGGAAATCAGCCCCAGCATTTT.

The rearrangement uses TRBV15 and TRBJ1-1; 9 bases line up with TRBD1. The CDR3 has 13 residues. Germline V CDR1 and CDR2: LNHNV, YYDKDF (reference sequence). J gave up 11 bases and V 1 base, and 5 bases lay outside the gene matches. The CDR3 region is CATSRGGTGMAFF. The CDR3 DNA follows: TGTGCCACCAGCAGAGGAGGGACAGGGATGGCTTTCTTT.

V gene TRBV5-1 combines with J gene TRBJ2-2, with D maybe TRBD2 (6 bases). This CDR3 spans 16 amino acids. Germline CDR1 SGHRS, CDR2 YFSETQ. The V end was cut by 5 bases, the J end by 1 base, with 15 bases between. The CDR3 DNA sequence: TGCGCCAGCAGTCCCCAAGCGGGCGAGAACACCGGGGAGCTGTTTTTT. Translating gives CASSPQAGENTGELFF.

The rearrangement links TRBV10-1 to TRBJ2-1; the match to TRBD2 covers 15 bases. The CDR3 length is 17 residues. Trimming at V came to 4 bases and at J to 8 bases, leaving 9 bases not matched to a gene. From germline, CDR1 is WNHNN and CDR2 SYGVQD (reference sequence). CDR3 nucleotides: TGCGCCAGCAGTGGTACTTTTGGACTAGCGGGGGGGCATGAGCAGTTCTTC. Residues: CASSGTFGLAGGHEQFF.

V and J are TRBV5-4 and TRBJ2-5; 8 nucleotides align to TRBD1. The trim removed 4 bases at V and 5 bases at J, leaving 4 bases unmatched. The CDR3 sequence is 13 residues long. CDR1 is SGHNT, CDR2 YYREEE, per germline (reference sequence). The CDR3 region is CASSGQGRETQYF. The CDR3 DNA reads TGTGCCAGCAGCGGACAGGGCCGGGAGACCCAGTACTTC.

The chain recombines TRBV11-2 with TRBJ1-3; D unclear. Trimming took 0 bases from V and 1 from J, leaving 13 bases between them. Germline CDR1 SGHAT, CDR2 FQNNGV. The CDR3 length is 17 residues. In DNA, the CDR3 is TGTGCCAGCAGCTTAGAAGCAGGTCGAACATCTGGAAACACCATATATTTT. It encodes CASSLEAGRTSGNTIYF.

The J gene is TRBJ2-1, the V gene TRBV2; no clear D gene. Germline CDR1 is SNHLY and CDR2 is FYNNEI. The CDR3 sequence is 12 residues long. Trimming pared 6 bases from V and 10 bases from J, leaving 13 bases between. Here the CDR3 DNA reads TGTGCCAGCAGACCCCTTCTCCGGGAGCAGTTCTTC. Protein product: CASRPLLREQFF.